This T cell receptor beta chain is drawn from a study of shared T cell receptors in the human thymus. Method: immunoSEQ multiplex PCR; TCRdb's copy keeps in-frame clones and lacks some. Here the sample spans about 660,000 clones, around 87% being singletons. Germline values: CDR1 SGHTA, CDR2 FQGNSA. The CDR3 consists of 13 residues. The V and J ends lost 4 bases and 4 bases, in that order; junction bases with no gene match: 3. The data were also submitted as part of a second study, on human thymus T cells. From that report: Healthy Finnish infants undergoing corrective surgery for congenital heart defects were used as donors. The thymus was resected at corrective cardiac surgery. Apparent skewing of V and J gene usage characterized both thymic and blood repertoires. Related research examined unrelated individuals and reported that their thymic repertoires overlapped highly.

The sequencing sample was made of thymocytes. This TCR was recovered from a boy under two years old with a congenital heart defect. This chain uses TRBV7-2 with TRBJ2-7; 8 bases match TRBD1. CDR3 in amino acids: CASSSDREYEQYF. CDR3 DNA: TGTGCCAGCAGCTCGGACAGGGAGTACGAGCAGTACTTC.